This passage covers 7 T cell receptor beta chains from one sample sequenced in a study of blood T cell repertoires in COVID-19. Some clones are missing from TCRdb's copy, which holds only in-frame ones; the method was immunoSEQ multiplex PCR. The sample holds around 180,000 clones, roughly 89% seen once. Sequencing was carried out using PBMCs or T cells enriched from blood (not recorded which). The receptors originated from a woman aged 40-49 years with acute COVID-19.

This clone appeared a single time. The chain joins TRBV18 to TRBJ2-7, with D possibly being TRBD2 (6 bases). The germline V gene has CDR1 KGHSH and CDR2 LQKENI. V shed 0 bases and J shed 0 bases, with 6 bases lying between them. The CDR3 totals 14 residues. The CDR3 coding sequence is TGTGCCAGCTCACCACCGGGGGGCTCCTACGAGCAGTACTTC. This gives the protein CASSPPGGSYEQYF. Full variable domain (missing parts from reference TRBV18 and TRBJ2-7): NAGVMQNPRHLVRRRGQEARLRCSPMKGHSHVYWYRQLPEEGLKFMVYLQKENIIDESGMPKERFSAEFPKEGPSILRIQQVVRGDSAAYFCASSPPGGSYEQYFGPGTRLTVT.

This chain links TRBV7-8 with TRBJ2-1, with 7 bases fitting TRBD1. V dropped 3 bases and J dropped 0; count of bases not matched to a gene: 5. Germline lookup yields CDR1 SGHVS and CDR2 FQNEAQ. This CDR3 comprises 16 residues. This CDR3 is CASSLTGMDSYNEQFF. In DNA form, the CDR3 reads TGTGCCAGCAGCTTGACAGGGATGGACTCCTACAATGAGCAGTTCTTC.

The chain carries TRBV27 and TRBJ2-1; 13 positions match TRBD2. Germline assignment: CDR1 MNHEY and CDR2 SMNVEV (reference sequence). The CDR3 length is 18 residues. After removal of 5 bases from V and 4 bases from J, the junction contained 11 bases not matched to a gene. Written as DNA, the CDR3 is TGTGCCAGCAGTCAGGTCCCCGGGACTAGCGGGACTTACAATGAGCAGTTCTTC. Translating it yields CASSQVPGTSGTYNEQFF.

This sequence joins TRBV5-1 and TRBJ1-5; possibly TRBD1 for D (5 bases). Germline V gene lookup returns CDR1 SGHRS and CDR2 YFSETQ. Trimming removed 0 bases from V and 7 bases from J, with 8 bases in between. This CDR3 is 13 amino acids long. In DNA, the CDR3 is TGCGCCAGCAGCTTGGGGGGCGGCCAGCCCCAGCATTTT. Protein: CASSLGGGQPQHF.

CDR3: CASSLVSGGSDTQYF. CDR3 nucleotides: TGTGCCAGCAGCTTGGTAAGCGGGGGATCGGATACGCAGTATTTT. The V call is TRBV5-6, the J call TRBJ2-3; TRBD2 matches at 8 bases. From germline, CDR1 is SGHDT and CDR2 YYEEEE. There are 15 residues in the CDR3. V gave up 0 bases and J gave up 6 bases; unmatched junction bases: 6.

The chain links TRBV29-1 to TRBJ2-7, with TRBD2 as a possible D gene (6 bases). Germline V gene data show CDR1 as SQVTM and CDR2 as ANQGSEA. This CDR3 contains 20 residues. Between the trimmed V and J ends, which lost 0 bases and 2 bases, there was a span of 29 bases. The CDR3 is CSVEEGESVAPLREAYEQYF. CDR3 DNA: TGCAGCGTTGAAGAAGGGGAATCGGTTGCGCCATTGCGGGAAGCCTACGAGCAGTACTTC.

The CDR3 reads CASGQNPRQGPYEQYF. In DNA form, the CDR3 reads TGTGCTAGTGGCCAAAACCCTAGACAGGGACCCTACGAGCAGTACTTC. The chain links TRBV12-5 to TRBJ2-7, with 7 bases fitting TRBD1. The germline V gene encodes CDR1 LGHNT and CDR2 FRNRAP. The junction had 13 bases not matched to a gene; V was cut back by 6 bases and J by 2 bases. The CDR3 runs 16 residues. Full variable domain (outside the CDR3, taken from reference TRBV12-5 and TRBJ2-7): DARVTQTPRHKVTEMGQEVTMRCQPILGHNTVFWYRQTMMQGLELLAYFRNRAPLDDSGMPKDRFSAEMPDATLATLKIQPSEPRDSAVYFCASGQNPRQGPYEQYFGPGTRLTVT.